This T cell receptor (beta chain) comes out of a study of cytomegalovirus exposure and HLA in healthy donors. CDR1 is LGHNT, CDR2 FRNRAP, per germline. Trimming stripped 6 bases from V and 2 bases from J, with 17 bases between. This CDR3 region has 15 residues. Measured with immunoSEQ multiplex PCR; TCRdb has only the in-frame clones, and not every one. Of roughly 120,000 clones detected, more than 75% appear once; the ten largest clones hold roughly 1.4%. The chain links TRBV12-5 to TRBJ2-7, with D possibly being TRBD1 (5 bases). This sequence was found in a woman between 25 and 40 years old in good health and CMV-seropositive. Input material: PBMCs. The CDR3 spells CASGQGPTDAYEQYF. The CDR3 DNA sequence: TGTGCTAGTGGGCAGGGTCCCACCGACGCCTACGAGCAGTACTTC. The full variable domain, with the rest looked up from reference TRBV12-5 and TRBJ2-7, is DARVTQTPRHKVTEMGQEVTMRCQPILGHNTVFWYRQTMMQGLELLAYFRNRAPLDDSGMPKDRFSAEMPDATLATLKIQPSEPRDSAVYFCASGQGPTDAYEQYFGPGTRLTVT.